Below, 3 T cell receptor beta chains from the same sample are listed, as sequenced in a study of T cell responses to AZD1222 COVID-19 vaccine. The assay was immunoSEQ multiplex PCR, and TCRdb's table has in-frame clones only and misses some. This table has about 150,000 clones, about 92% appearing once. The material was peripheral blood, obtained 28 days after the second AZD1222 dose. These receptors originate from an adult who received the AZD1222 COVID-19 vaccine.

The CDR3 here is CASSFQGSTDTQYF. The CDR3 DNA reads TGTGCCAGCAGCTTCCAGGGTAGCACAGATACGCAGTATTTT. The chain combines TRBV5-6 with TRBJ2-3; D may be TRBD1 (5 bases). This CDR3 comprises 14 residues. Germline loops: CDR1 SGHDT, CDR2 YYEEEE. V was pared by 2 bases and J by 0 bases, with 7 bases between.

The chain combines TRBV2 with TRBJ2-1; tentative D call: TRBD2 (6 bases). Per germline, CDR1 SNHLY and CDR2 FYNNEI. V shed 3 bases and J shed 0 bases, with 12 bases lying between them. The length of the CDR3 is 16 residues. This CDR3 is CASSDVRDLSYNEQFF. Written as DNA, the CDR3 is TGTGCCAGCAGTGATGTGCGGGACCTCTCCTACAATGAGCAGTTCTTC.

V is TRBV29-1 and J is TRBJ2-1; 8 nucleotides align to TRBD2. Germline V CDR1 and CDR2: SQVTM, ANQGSEA. CDR3 length: 15 residues. Germline trimming cut 3 bases from V and 4 bases from J; bases unmatched to any gene: 8. CDR3 amino acids: CSVEGTSGQYNEQFF. CDR3 nucleotide sequence: TGCAGCGTTGAGGGTACTAGCGGTCAGTACAATGAGCAGTTCTTC.